This T cell receptor beta chain was sequenced in a study of T cell repertoires in cytomegalovirus infection. In its sample, this clonotype was seen a few times. Antigen unknown. TCRdb reanalysed the reads using MiXCR and keeps one entry per CDR3 protein. The sample has about 770,000 distinct CDR3 sequences, almost 30% seen once. The clonotype comes from a human donor in good health (CMV status not recorded). Some clones in this sample may be carry-over from other donors' samples. The sequencing used cultured CD8+ T cells from PBMCs, collected from culture after CMV antigen stimulation.

CDR3 in amino acids: CASSFTGPPRYEQYF. The CDR3 DNA is TGTGCCAGCAGCTTTACGGGACCTCCGCGTTACGAGCAGTACTTC. The rearrangement joins TRBV7-9 to TRBJ2-7; D could derive from TRBD1 or TRBD2 (5 bases each). CDR3 length: 15 amino acids. CDR1 is SEHNR, CDR2 FQNEAQ, per germline (reference sequence). V lost 3 bases and J 4 bases, leaving 16 bases between the germline ends.